This paragraph reports one TCR beta chain. RNA in amounts of about 0.5 to 1 ug was reverse transcribed with random hexamers. Amplification of TCR beta CDR3 spanned 54 Vbeta and 13 Jbeta via immunoSEQ multiplex PCR. TCRdb used MiXCR to reprocess the immunoSEQ multiplex PCR reads, holding one entry per CDR3 protein. The table records fewer than 350,000 distinct CDR3 sequences, about 88% of them present only once. The CDR3 contains 16 residues. Trimming stripped 6 bases from V and 2 bases from J, with 20 bases between. These data belong to a study of CD8 T cells in Susac syndrome. The sample consisted of CD8+ T cells from PBMCs. This clonotype was obtained from a human donor with multiple sclerosis. The gene calls are TRBV12-3 or TRBV12-4 and TRBJ2-7; D is unresolved. The CDR3 DNA sequence: TGTGCCAGCAGCCTGACCAATACAGATAAGCCCTACGAGCAGTACTTC. This encodes CASSLTNTDKPYEQYF.